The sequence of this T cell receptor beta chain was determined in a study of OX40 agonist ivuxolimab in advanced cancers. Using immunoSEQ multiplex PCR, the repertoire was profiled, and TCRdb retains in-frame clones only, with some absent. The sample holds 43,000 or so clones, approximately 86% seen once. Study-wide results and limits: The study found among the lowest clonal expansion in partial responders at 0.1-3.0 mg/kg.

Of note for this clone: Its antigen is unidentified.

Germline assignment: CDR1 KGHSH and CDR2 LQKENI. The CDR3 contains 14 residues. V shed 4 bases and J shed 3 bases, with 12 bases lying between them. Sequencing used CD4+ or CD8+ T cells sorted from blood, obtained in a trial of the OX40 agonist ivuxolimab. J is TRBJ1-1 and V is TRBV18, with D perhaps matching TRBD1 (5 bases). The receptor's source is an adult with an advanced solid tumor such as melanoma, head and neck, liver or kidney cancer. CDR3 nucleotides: TGTGCCAGCTCACGCAACCGGGGGGACACTGAAGCTTTCTTT. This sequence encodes CASSRNRGDTEAFF. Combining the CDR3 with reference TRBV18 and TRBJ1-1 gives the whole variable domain NAGVMQNPRHLVRRRGQEARLRCSPMKGHSHVYWYRQLPEEGLKFMVYLQKENIIDESGMPKERFSAEFPKEGPSILRIQQVVRGDSAAYFCASSRNRGDTEAFFGQGTRLTVV.